Each of the 23 T cell receptor beta chains below was sequenced from the same sample in a study of CD8 T cells in ankylosing spondylitis. TCRdb independently ran MiXCR on the 5' RACE reads; one entry per CDR3 protein. The sample includes 210,000 or so distinct CDR3 sequences, 8% to 10% of them seen just once. The specimen was blood, either unsorted or a sorted T cell fraction (not recorded which). Receptors were obtained from a female donor with ankylosing spondylitis or in good health (not recorded which).

This clonotype appeared many times. The CDR3 nucleotides read TGTGCCAGCAGTTTTGGACAGGGGGACACAGATACGCAGTATTTT. The encoded protein is CASSFGQGDTDTQYF. The chain is built from TRBV12-3 or TRBV12-4 and TRBJ2-3, with 10 bases fitting TRBD1. The CDR3 is 15 residues long. The V gene end was trimmed by 3 bases and the J gene end by 2 bases; junction bases not matched to a gene: 2.

This clonotype was observed many times. The rearrangement uses TRBV20-1 and TRBJ2-1; 8 bases are a match to TRBD2. Germline trimming cut 1 base from V and 5 bases from J; bases unmatched to any gene: 7. In germline, CDR1 is DFQATT, CDR2 SNEGSKA (reference sequence). The CDR3 extends over 15 amino acids. In DNA form, the CDR3 reads TGCAGTGCTAGAGCGGGAGGGTGGGTGGACAATGAGCAGTTCTTC. It codes for CSARAGGWVDNEQFF.

The table lists this clonotype with many counts. The rearrangement joins TRBV5-1 to TRBJ2-7, with D possibly TRBD1 on 6 matching bases. The CDR3 is 18 residues long. Trimming shortened V by 3 bases and J by 0 bases, and 22 bases separated the two germline ends. Germline lookup yields CDR1 SGHRS and CDR2 YFSETQ. CDR3 sequence reads: CASSSTSTGMQSSYEQYF. In DNA, the CDR3 is TGCGCCAGCAGCTCGACCTCTACAGGGATGCAGAGCTCCTACGAGCAGTACTTC. Full variable domain (outside the CDR3, taken from reference TRBV5-1 and TRBJ2-7): KAGVTQTPRYLIKTRGQQVTLSCSPISGHRSVSWYQQTPGQGLQFLFEYFSETQRNKGNFPGRFSGRQFSNSRSEMNVSTLELGDSALYLCASSSTSTGMQSSYEQYFGPGTRLTVT.

This clonotype turned up a few times. The V and J genes are TRBV5-5 and TRBJ2-1, with 7 bases identical to TRBD1. From germline, CDR1 is SGHKS and CDR2 YYEKEE (reference sequence). The CDR3 spans 15 residues. Trimming took 2 bases from V and 5 from J; bases not matched to a gene: 7. For the CDR3, the DNA is TGTGCCAGCAGCTTTGCCGGACAGGACCACAATGAGCAGTTCTTC. It yields the protein CASSFAGQDHNEQFF. Drawing the rest from reference TRBV5-5 and TRBJ2-1, the complete variable domain is DAGVTQSPTHLIKTRGQQVTLRCSPISGHKSVSWYQQVLGQGPQFIFQYYEKEERGRGNFPDRFSARQFPNYSSELNVNALLLGDSALYLCASSFAGQDHNEQFFGPGTRLTVL.

This chain connects TRBV20-1 to TRBJ1-1; D is unresolved. V was pared by 0 bases and J by 11 bases, with 16 bases between. The CDR3 loop spans 13 amino acids. Per the germline V gene, CDR1 is DFQATT and CDR2 is SNEGSKA (reference sequence). This CDR3 reads CSARDLGRVVAFF. The CDR3 DNA is TGCAGTGCTAGAGATCTCGGACGTGTTGTGGCTTTCTTT.

This clonotype was seen a few times. The V call is TRBV5-1, the J call TRBJ2-7; 7 bases map to TRBD2. Per germline, CDR1 SGHRS and CDR2 YFSETQ. The ends lost 1 base at V and 6 bases at J; junction bases unmatched: 7. This CDR3 contains 14 residues. The CDR3 sequence is CASSLFAGEPEQYF. The CDR3, as DNA: TGCGCCAGCAGCTTGTTTGCGGGAGAGCCCGAGCAGTACTTC.

The rearrangement joins TRBV19 to TRBJ1-1, with D unresolved. V was shortened by 4 bases and J by 6 bases, with 18 bases between the two germline ends. The CDR3 contains 15 residues. The germline V gene encodes CDR1 LNHDA and CDR2 SQIVND (reference sequence). CDR3 in amino acids: CASSTRSPGEAEAFF. As DNA, the CDR3 is TGTGCCAGTAGTACCCGATCGCCGGGTGAAGCTGAAGCTTTCTTT. Variable domain in full (rest from reference TRBV19 and TRBJ1-1): DGGITQSPKYLFRKEGQNVTLSCEQNLNHDAMYWYRQDPGQGLRLIYYSQIVNDFQKGDIAEGYSVSREKKESFPLTVTSAQKNPTAFYLCASSTRSPGEAEAFFGQGTRLTVV.

The chain employs TRBV7-2 and TRBJ1-5; 9 nucleotides match TRBD1. CDR3 size: 16 residues. Germline assignment: CDR1 SGHTA and CDR2 FQGNSA. V trimming: 2 bases; J trimming: 3 bases; junction bases outside the gene matches: 5. The CDR3 spells CASSLSGTGNNQPQHF. CDR3 coding DNA: TGTGCCAGCAGCTTATCCGGGACAGGGAACAATCAGCCCCAGCATTTT.

The table lists this clonotype with a few counts. This rearrangement joins TRBV7-2 to TRBJ2-1; D may be TRBD1 or TRBD2 (5 bases each). The length of the CDR3 is 14 residues. V dropped 5 bases and J dropped 10 bases, with 18 bases sitting between them. The germline V gene encodes CDR1 SGHTA and CDR2 FQGNSA. In DNA form, the CDR3 reads TGTGCCAGCAGCCACAGTCACGGGGCTGGAGAGCAGTTCTTC. The encoded protein is CASSHSHGAGEQFF.

This clonotype was recorded at least ten times. The V gene is TRBV7-2, the J gene TRBJ1-4, with D uncertain. The CDR3 contains 14 residues. The V gene lost 4 bases and the J gene lost 6 bases, with 12 bases spanning the gap. Germline CDR1 SGHTA, CDR2 FQGNSA. CDR3 sequence reads: CASSWAGYDEKLFF. CDR3 bases: TGTGCCAGCAGCTGGGCGGGATACGATGAAAAACTGTTTTTT.

This clonotype was recorded a few times. V gene TRBV5-1 combines with J gene TRBJ2-2, with D tentatively TRBD1 or TRBD2 (5 bases each). The CDR3 covers 14 residues. Germline CDR1 reads SGHRS; CDR2 reads YFSETQ. The V end was cut by 4 bases, the J end by 4 bases, with 11 bases between. CDR3 amino acids: CASSQGPSTGELFF. CDR3 nucleotide sequence: TGCGCCAGCAGCCAGGGACCCTCCACCGGGGAGCTGTTTTTT. Supplemented by reference TRBV5-1 and TRBJ2-2, the full variable domain reads KAGVTQTPRYLIKTRGQQVTLSCSPISGHRSVSWYQQTPGQGLQFLFEYFSETQRNKGNFPGRFSGRQFSNSRSEMNVSTLELGDSALYLCASSQGPSTGELFFGEGSRLTVL.

This clonotype was seen a few times. V usage is TRBV4-2 and J usage is TRBJ1-2; a weak D match, TRBD1 (5 bases). CDR1 and CDR2 (germline): LGHNA, YNFKEQ. The CDR3 is 14 residues long. The V and J ends lost 0 bases and 4 bases respectively, with 9 bases between them. The CDR3 coding sequence is TGTGCCAGCAGCCAAGATGAAAGGGGCTATGGCTACACCTTC. It codes for CASSQDERGYGYTF.

This clonotype was recorded a few times. This rearrangement joins TRBV4-3 to TRBJ2-3, with TRBD2 identical over 11 bases. CDR1 is LGHNA and CDR2 is YSLEER in the germline V gene. V lost 3 bases, J lost 4 bases, and 9 bases stayed unmatched. This CDR3 contains 17 residues. The CDR3 DNA is TGCGCCAGCAGCCAGGCTATTAGCGGGAGGGCCCCAGATACGCAGTATTTT. Residues: CASSQAISGRAPDTQYF.

Comment on this clonotype: A single base separates this from a much larger clone, so it may be a read error. The chain employs TRBV5-1 and TRBJ1-2; D remains unclear. The CDR3 contains 14 residues. V lost 3 bases and J 7 bases, leaving 16 bases between the germline ends. Germline CDR1 reads SGHRS; CDR2 reads YFSETQ. The CDR3 sequence: CASSSRGMDSGYTF. The CDR3, as DNA: TGCGCCAGCAGCTCACGAGGCATGGACTCTGGCTACACCTTC.

The chain carries TRBV29-1 and TRBJ2-1, with D uncertain. The CDR3 loop spans 12 amino acids. V was cut by 2 bases and J by 6 bases, with 8 bases left in between. Per the germline V gene, CDR1 is SQVTM and CDR2 is ANQGSEA. The CDR3: CSVEPGPNEQFF. The CDR3 DNA sequence: TGCAGCGTTGAACCCGGCCCCAATGAGCAGTTCTTC.

This clonotype appeared many times. The gene calls are TRBV5-1 and TRBJ1-1; no clear D gene. The germline V gene encodes CDR1 SGHRS and CDR2 YFSETQ. V lost 4 bases and J lost 1, with 11 bases in between. CDR3 length equals 14 residues. The CDR3 reads CASSLGPSNTEAFF. The DNA of the CDR3 is TGCGCCAGCAGCCTAGGACCGTCGAACACTGAAGCTTTCTTT.

Many counts were recorded for this clonotype. The chain is built from TRBV7-9 and TRBJ2-1, with D unresolved. Germline V gene data show CDR1 as SEHNR and CDR2 as FQNEAQ (reference sequence). Trimming stripped 5 bases from V and 8 bases from J, with 16 bases between. The CDR3 loop spans 14 amino acids. The CDR3 protein is CASSPIGGFHEQFF. The CDR3 DNA follows: TGTGCCAGCAGCCCTATAGGCGGTTTCCATGAGCAGTTCTTC.

This clonotype came up many times. The genes are TRBV20-1 and TRBJ2-7, with 11 nucleotides matching TRBD2. Germline trimming cut 6 bases from V and 2 bases from J; bases unmatched to any gene: 9. The length of the CDR3 is 15 residues. Germline V CDR1 and CDR2: DFQATT, SNEGSKA (reference sequence). CDR3 loop: CSARTSGSPTYEQYF. The CDR3 DNA is TGCAGTGCCAGAACTAGCGGGAGTCCGACCTACGAGCAGTACTTC.

This clonotype was detected ten times or more. The genes are TRBV7-2 and TRBJ2-7; D might be TRBD1 (5 bases). The length of the CDR3 is 16 residues. With 6 bases removed from V and 0 bases from J, the gap between germline ends came to 18 bases. Germline V CDR1 and CDR2: SGHTA, FQGNSA. The CDR3 spells CASSQRRGSLSYEQYF. The CDR3 DNA sequence: TGTGCCAGCAGTCAAAGAAGGGGCTCCCTCTCCTACGAGCAGTACTTC.

Many counts were recorded for this clonotype. The V gene is TRBV7-8, the J gene TRBJ2-2, with 9 bases that match TRBD2. The CDR3 extends over 12 amino acids. Germline lookup yields CDR1 SGHVS and CDR2 FQNEAQ. Trimming took 11 bases from V and 6 from J; bases not matched to a gene: 4. The CDR3: CAARLAAGELFF. The DNA of the CDR3 is TGTGCCGCACGACTAGCGGCCGGGGAGCTGTTTTTT.

This clonotype was counted at least ten times. The genes are TRBV11-2 and TRBJ2-1, with 7 bases identical to TRBD1. The CDR3 spans 16 residues. Germline loops: CDR1 SGHAT, CDR2 FQNNGV. V trimming: 1 base; J trimming: 5 bases; junction bases outside the gene matches: 8. CDR3 sequence (DNA): TGTGCCAGCAGCTTAGCCGGGACAGTAACGAACAATGAGCAGTTCTTC. Translation: CASSLAGTVTNNEQFF. Variable domain in full (rest from reference TRBV11-2 and TRBJ2-1): EAGVAQSPRYKIIEKRQSVAFWCNPISGHATLYWYQQILGQGPKLLIQFQNNGVVDDSQLPKDRFSAERLKGVDSTLKIQPAKLEDSAVYLCASSLAGTVTNNEQFFGPGTRLTVL.

This clonotype showed up just a few times. The V and J genes are TRBV28 and TRBJ2-5; TRBD1 might be the D (5 bases). Germline V gene sequence: CDR1 MDHEN, CDR2 SYDVKM. There are 13 residues in the CDR3. Trimming took 6 bases from V and 4 from J, leaving 12 bases between them. In DNA form, the CDR3 reads TGTGCCAGCAGAGCTGGGGCCGGAGAGACCCAGTACTTC. Protein: CASRAGAGETQYF.

This clonotype was seen ten or more times. The chain couples TRBV25-1 to TRBJ1-2, with 9 bases matching TRBD1. The CDR3 is 14 residues long. CDR1 and CDR2 from the germline V gene are MGHDK and SYGVNS. J lost 5 bases, V lost 8 bases, and 9 bases had no gene match. The DNA of the CDR3 is TGTGCCAGCGGACAACAGGGGGCGAATTATGGCTACACCTTC. Translation gives CASGQQGANYGYTF.